Following are 8 T cell receptor beta chains from one sample sequenced in a study of shared clonotypes between healthy human individuals. Some clones are missing from TCRdb's copy, which holds only in-frame ones; the method was immunoSEQ multiplex PCR. The repertoire holds around 2.5 million clones, 80% to 95% seen once, with approximately 0.37% in the top ten. The specimen was naive CD4+ T cells from PBMCs. Documented subset: CD45RA+ positively selected. These receptors came from a young man in good health. Some clones in this sample may be carry-over from other donors' samples.

The CDR3 sequence is CASSQAKFPLSSGANVLTF. CDR3 nucleotides: TGTGCCAGCAGCCAAGCAAAGTTTCCCTTGAGCTCTGGGGCCAACGTCCTGACTTTC. The chain has TRBV4-2 and TRBJ2-6; D gene uncertain. Germline CDR1 and CDR2: LGHNA and YNFKEQ. The CDR3 runs 19 residues. Deletions cut 1 base from V and 0 bases from J, with 16 bases between.

V usage is TRBV7-9 and J usage is TRBJ2-2, with TRBD1 matching 9 bases. Germline CDR1 reads SEHNR; CDR2 reads FQNEAQ (reference sequence). CDR3 length equals 15 residues. V shed 6 bases, J shed 1 base, and the junction held 3 bases outside the gene matches. The CDR3 reads CASRPGQGNTGELFF. CDR3 bases: TGTGCCAGCAGGCCGGGACAGGGGAACACCGGGGAGCTGTTTTTT. The full variable domain, its missing parts supplied by reference TRBV7-9 and TRBJ2-2, is DTGVSQNPRHKITKRGQNVTFRCDPISEHNRLYWYRQTLGQGPEFLTYFQNEAQLEKSRLLSDRFSAERPKGSFSTLEIQRTEQGDSAMYLCASRPGQGNTGELFFGEGSRLTVL.

The chain uses TRBV7-9 and TRBJ2-3; D ambiguous. V was clipped by 5 bases and J by 2 bases, with 11 bases between them. The CDR3 extends over 14 amino acids. Germline-derived CDR1 and CDR2 are SEHNR and FQNEAQ (reference sequence). CDR3 loop: CASSQGRNTDTQYF. Here the CDR3 DNA reads TGTGCCAGCAGCCAAGGACGGAACACAGATACGCAGTATTTT. Using reference TRBV7-9 and TRBJ2-3 for the parts outside the CDR3, the full variable domain is DTGVSQNPRHKITKRGQNVTFRCDPISEHNRLYWYRQTLGQGPEFLTYFQNEAQLEKSRLLSDRFSAERPKGSFSTLEIQRTEQGDSAMYLCASSQGRNTDTQYFGPGTRLTVL.

This clone was seen only once. This chain links TRBV28 with TRBJ2-2; D may be TRBD1 (6 bases). Trimming removed 3 bases from V and 6 bases from J, with 14 bases in between. Germline-derived CDR1 and CDR2 are MDHEN and SYDVKM. This CDR3 has 15 residues. CDR3 sequence (DNA): TGTGCCAGCAGTTTCGGCAGGGGCCACCCCGGGGAGCTGTTTTTT. This codes for CASSFGRGHPGELFF.

The J gene is TRBJ1-1, the V gene TRBV28; D is possibly TRBD1 (6 bases). The CDR3 is made up of 15 amino acids. V lost 4 bases and J 1 base, leaving 13 bases between the germline ends. Germline assignment: CDR1 MDHEN and CDR2 SYDVKM. The CDR3 DNA follows: TGTGCCAGCAGTTCTACCTCACAGGGGAACACTGAAGCTTTCTTT. Translation: CASSSTSQGNTEAFF. Full variable domain (rest looked up from reference TRBV28 and TRBJ1-1): DVKVTQSSRYLVKRTGEKVFLECVQDMDHENMFWYRQDPGLGLRLIYFSYDVKMKEKGDIPEGYSVSREKKERFSLILESASTNQTSMYLCASSSTSQGNTEAFFGQGTRLTVV.

The chain has TRBV28 and TRBJ1-2, with D maybe TRBD1 (5 bases). The CDR3 is 15 amino acids. Germline lookup yields CDR1 MDHEN and CDR2 SYDVKM. Trimming removed 0 bases at V and 2 bases at J, with 10 bases between. Written as DNA, the CDR3 is TGTGCCAGCAGTTTATGGATAGCAGGGAACTATGGCTACACCTTC. Protein product: CASSLWIAGNYGYTF.

This clone appeared a single time. Here the CDR3 DNA reads TGTGCCAGCAGCGGCCGGGCCATCGGGGACGAGCAGTACTTC. Translated, it gives CASSGRAIGDEQYF. The chain combines TRBV9 with TRBJ2-7; possibly TRBD2 for D (5 bases). Trimming cost V 3 bases and J 5 bases, with 15 bases left between them. Looked up from germline, CDR1 is SGDLS and CDR2 is YYNGEE. This CDR3 region has 14 residues.

The genes are TRBV23-1 and TRBJ2-3, with TRBD2 matching 10 bases. TRBV23-1 is placed among ORFs of uncertain function. V was clipped by 8 bases and J by 3 bases; unmatched bases: 8. The CDR3 runs 15 residues. The CDR3 DNA reads as TGCGCCAGCCGCTTAACTAGCGGGAATACAGATACGCAGTATTTT. Residues: CASRLTSGNTDTQYF.